These 9 T cell receptor beta chains were sequenced from one sample in a study of shared clonotypes between healthy human individuals. Assay used: immunoSEQ multiplex PCR; TCRdb lists only in-frame clones, some missing. The repertoire includes about 1 million clones, under 80% of them detected once, and approximately 1.5% sits in the top ten. Sample: memory CD4+ T cells sorted from blood. Subset specified: CD45RA-negative fraction. All receptors come from a man aged 18 to 29 in good health.

The J gene is TRBJ2-1, the V gene TRBV30; D gene ambiguous. CDR1 and CDR2 from the germline V gene are GTSNPN and SVGIG (reference sequence). This CDR3 is 12 amino acids long. The V gene lost 0 bases and the J gene lost 7 bases, with 7 bases spanning the gap. The CDR3 loop reads CAWSVAKNEQFF. The CDR3 bases are TGTGCCTGGAGTGTGGCGAAGAATGAGCAGTTCTTC. The full variable domain, in which reference TRBV30 and TRBJ2-1 provide the parts outside the CDR3, is SQTIHQWPATLVQPVGSPLSLECTVEGTSNPNLYWYRQAAGRGLQLLFYSVGIGQISSEVPQNLSASRPQDRQFILSSKKLLLSDSGFYLCAWSVAKNEQFFGPGTRLTVL.

This sequence joins TRBV30 and TRBJ1-5; 7 bases match TRBD1. Per the germline V gene, CDR1 is GTSNPN and CDR2 is SVGIG (reference sequence). CDR3 length: 13 residues. The V gene end was trimmed by 5 bases and the J gene end by 7 bases; junction bases not matched to a gene: 8. CDR3 DNA: TGTGCCTGGGGGGGGCAGGGGGGGCAGCCCCAGCATTTT. Encoded protein: CAWGGQGGQPQHF.

This clone has a single count. The rearrangement uses TRBV7-2 and TRBJ2-4, with D possibly TRBD2 on 6 matching bases. This CDR3 is 14 amino acids long. The germline CDR1 and CDR2 sequences are SGHTA and FQGNSA. Trimming pared 3 bases from V and 6 bases from J, leaving 12 bases between. The CDR3 loop is CASSLGTGVNIQYF. The CDR3 coding sequence is TGTGCCAGCAGCTTGGGGACTGGGGTAAACATTCAGTACTTC.

The genes are TRBV6-1 and TRBJ1-5; no clear D. Germline values: CDR1 MNHNS, CDR2 SASEGT. This CDR3 is 16 amino acids long. V shed 1 base and J shed 1 base, with 11 bases lying between them. The CDR3 protein is CASSEVLNQSNQPQHF. CDR3 DNA sequence: TGTGCCAGCAGTGAAGTATTAAACCAGAGCAATCAGCCCCAGCATTTT.

Notes on this clone: Other DNA sequences of this sample code for an identical CDR3. The rearrangement joins TRBV28 to TRBJ1-1; D is uncertain. This CDR3 has 12 residues. CDR1 and CDR2 (germline): MDHEN, SYDVKM. V lost 4 bases and J 4 bases, leaving 7 bases between the germline ends. DNA of the CDR3: TGTGCCAGCAGTTCGGTAGGCACTGAAGCTTTCTTT. This gives the protein CASSSVGTEAFF.

On this clone itself: Here the CDR3 omits its conserved ending phenylalanine or tryptophan, so a read error is the likely source. Because the CDR3's place on the DNA is in doubt, the DNA is left out and the CDR3 is given as listed by TCRdb. The chain joins TRBV15 to TRBJ1-2; TRBD1, the table's D call, lacks a check against the DNA. Germline CDR1 and CDR2: LNHNV and YYDKDF (reference sequence). The CDR3 sequence runs 12 residues, both termini included. CDR3 amino acids: CATSRGVGHAVV.

This clone was counted between two and nine times. This rearrangement joins TRBV28 to TRBJ2-5; 9 nucleotides line up with TRBD1. The V gene's germline CDR1 is MDHEN and CDR2 SYDVKM. Trimming at V came to 5 bases and at J to 2 bases, leaving 3 bases not matched to a gene. The CDR3 is 14 amino acids. In DNA form, the CDR3 reads TGTGCCAGCAGTACCGGGACAGGGCAAGAGACCCAGTACTTC. It translates to CASSTGTGQETQYF.

As concerns this clone: This same CDR3 is encoded by further DNA sequences in the sample. The genes are TRBV18 and TRBJ2-2; TRBD1 or TRBD2 may be the D gene (6 bases each). The length of the CDR3 is 15 residues. V was shortened by 3 bases and J by 2 bases, with 10 bases between the two germline ends. Per germline, CDR1 KGHSH and CDR2 LQKENI. CDR3 sequence (DNA): TGTGCCAGCTCACCGGTCGGGGGCAACACCGGGGAGCTGTTTTTT. Its protein product is CASSPVGGNTGELFF.

This chain connects TRBV5-6 to TRBJ2-5, with 8 bases that match TRBD1. Germline CDR1 and CDR2: SGHDT and YYEEEE. Trimming cost V 4 bases and J 6 bases; bases outside gene matches: 5. The length of the CDR3 is 13 residues. CDR3 bases: TGTGCCAGCAGCCCAGGGGGCGGGAAGACCCAGTACTTC. It specifies CASSPGGGKTQYF.